This note documents a single T cell receptor beta chain sequence. Its antigen target is currently unknown. Base-call qualities are not available, and no considerably larger clone is one nucleotide away. At diagnosis, peripheral blood, uninvolved tumor-adjacent lung and tumor were collected and were preserved as a mix of fresh-frozen and FFPE material. Blood samples were analyzed as peripheral blood mononuclear cells for TCR repertoire profiling. The source of the sample is a study of T cells in localized non-small cell lung cancer (dated by TCRdb to 2019 to 2021). Study-wide context: The study analyzed T cell repertoires of under 250 early-stage NSCLC patients, comparing tumors and uninvolved tumor-adjacent lungs. A mean age of roughly 64 years was recorded for the NSCLC patients, of whom approximately 130 were male and some 99 were female. The cohort was made up of roughly 250 treatment-naive NSCLC patients whose localized lung tumors had been resected.

Germline trimming: 1 base from V, 2 bases from J; junction bases outside gene matches: 0. For CDR1 and CDR2, the germline V gene (reference sequence) lists WNHNN and SYGVQD. Including the terminal cysteine and phenylalanine, the CDR3 comprises 15 residues. This entry keeps only the CDR3 DNA: 45 bases, framed from base 1. The immunoSEQ Assay was used to sequence TCR beta CDR3 regions from DNA. The authors' pipeline ran thus. To compute T cell density, TCR beta template counts were normalized to usable DNA, which was estimated by amplifying housekeeping genes. The preseqR package was used to estimate richness by extrapolating to 400,000 templates for PBMC samples and to 120,000 templates for tissue samples. Clonality was calculated as one minus Pielou's evenness. Tissue-enriched TCRs were identified through differential abundance testing performed on productive amino-acid clonotypes, with a minimum total count of 5 and an alpha of 0.1. The Jaccard Index and the Morisita Overlap Index were used to measure how much the repertoires overlapped between compartments. GLIPH clustered TCR beta CDR3s with public tetramer-defined viral CDR3s; viral motifs required at least three viral sequences plus V-gene enrichment. Held by TCRdb, this immuneACCESS table contains in-frame sequences only and omits some clones. Under half of the omission traces to an unresolved V gene where checked; the cause of the rest is unknown. The V and J calls and clone size were taken over from that table, and D and trimming were inferred from the DNA. The sample table contains about 31,000 clones; only one count was recorded for 80% to 90% of them. Approximately 10% of the sample lies in the top ten.

Broad study findings and their caveats: Multi-region tumor sequencing was not performed, so intratumor heterogeneity could not be excluded. Higher blood T cell density associated with longer overall survival, while higher adjacent-lung clonality associated with shorter survival. Since the design was exploratory, TCR variables were selected using unadjusted p-values with no false-discovery rate correction. Uninvolved tumor-adjacent lung showed the highest T cell clonality, higher than tumor, which suggests more focused antigenic responses in the adjacent lung. Of the top 100 tumor clones, a median of about 53 were detected in paired uninvolved adjacent lung; approximately 28 were also among that lung's top 100.

The source of this sequence is a woman aged 35 to 70 with stage I lung adenocarcinoma. The sequences come from peripheral blood, collected before any cancer treatment. The rearrangement combines TRBV10-1 with TRBJ1-4; 8 bases in the junction line up with TRBD1. In nucleotide form, the sequence is TGCGCCAGCAGTGAGTGGACAGGGACTAATGAAAAACTGTTTTTT. It translates to CASSEWTGTNEKLFF.